The entry below describes one TCR beta chain. Profiling relied on immunoSEQ multiplex PCR, and the TCRdb table lists in-frame clones only, not all of them. The sample shows 130,000 to 150,000 clones, more than 75% of them seen only once. The sample comes from a study of blood T cell repertoires in COVID-19. Study overall: Italy, Spain and the United States were the sources of the convalescent and acute COVID-19 samples. Sources were T cells, B-cell-depleted T cells, or PBMCs; the material itself was cDNA or gDNA.

The sample comprised peripheral blood. This TCR was sampled from a man in his 60s with acute or convalescent COVID-19.

This CDR3 is CASSVTGTSGRSYNEQFF. In DNA form, the CDR3 reads TGTGCCAGCAGCGTTACCGGGACTAGCGGTCGCTCCTACAATGAGCAGTTCTTC. The V and J genes are TRBV9 and TRBJ2-1, with TRBD2 matching over 11 bases. Germline V lookup: CDR1 SGDLS, CDR2 YYNGEE. V shed 2 bases and J 0 bases; nucleotides not matched to a gene: 7. The CDR3 is made up of 18 amino acids. Looking up the rest from reference TRBV9 and TRBJ2-1 gives the full variable domain: DSGVTQTPKHLITATGQRVTLRCSPRSGDLSVYWYQQSLDQGLQFLIQYYNGEERAKGNILERFSAQQFPDLHSELNLSSLELGDSALYFCASSVTGTSGRSYNEQFFGPGTRLTVL.